Described below is a single T cell receptor (beta chain) sequence and its context. The record originates from a study of shared clonotypes between healthy human individuals. The assay ran at deep level. The method was immunoSEQ multiplex PCR; TCRdb's version includes in-frame clones alone and lacks a portion of them. The repertoire holds 850,000 to 1,100,000 clones, 60% to 85% seen once, with 0.89% in the top ten. CDR1 MNHEY and CDR2 SVGAGI come from the germline V gene. The CDR3 loop spans 15 amino acids. The TCR was taken from a man aged 18 to 30 in good health. Some clones in this sample may be carry-over from other donors' samples. The specimen was memory CD4+ T cells from PBMCs. Subset meaning: CD45RA-negative fraction. The chain is built from TRBV6-5 and TRBJ2-5, with TRBD1 identical over 8 bases. The J call is in doubt because the DNA end fits TRBJ2-7 better. CDR3 nucleotides: TGTGCCAGCAGTAAAGGGACAGGAGGCTCCTACGAGCAGTACTTC. This gives the protein CASSKGTGGSYEQYF.